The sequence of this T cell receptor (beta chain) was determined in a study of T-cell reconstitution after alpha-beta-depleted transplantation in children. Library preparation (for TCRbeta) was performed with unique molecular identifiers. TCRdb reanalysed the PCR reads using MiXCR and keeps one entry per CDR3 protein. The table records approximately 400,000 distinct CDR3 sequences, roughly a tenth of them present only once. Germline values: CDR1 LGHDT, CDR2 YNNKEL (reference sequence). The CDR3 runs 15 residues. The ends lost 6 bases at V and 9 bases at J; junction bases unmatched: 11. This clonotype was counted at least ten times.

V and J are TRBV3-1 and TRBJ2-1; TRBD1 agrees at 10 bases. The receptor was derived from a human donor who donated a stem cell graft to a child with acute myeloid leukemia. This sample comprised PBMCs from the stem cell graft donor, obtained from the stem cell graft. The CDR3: CASRVGQGDMGEQFF. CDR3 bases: TGTGCCAGCAGGGTCGGACAGGGGGATATGGGTGAGCAGTTCTTC.